This entry lists 27 T cell receptor beta chains sequenced from one sample in a study of blood T cells in healthy people across ages. The second PCR ran roughly 7 to 12 cycles with a sample-barcoded 5' primer and J-beta primers. Using its own MiXCR run on the 5' RACE reads, TCRdb lists one record per CDR3 protein. The repertoire holds roughly 1.7 million distinct CDR3 sequences, approximately 32% seen once, with about 11% in the top ten. Sequenced: blood. The receptor set was obtained from a woman in her 30s in good health.

The CDR3 here is CASSLDGSLNSPLHF. CDR3 nucleotide sequence: TGTGCCAGCAGTTTGGATGGCAGTCTAAATTCACCCCTCCACTTT. This sequence joins TRBV12-3 or TRBV12-4 and TRBJ1-6; no clear D. V lost 3 bases to trimming and J lost 7 bases, with 13 bases between them. The length of the CDR3 is 15 residues.

The J gene is TRBJ2-3, the V gene TRBV4-1, with TRBD1 as a possible D gene (7 bases). This CDR3 is 17 amino acids long. Germline loops: CDR1 MGHRA, CDR2 YSYEKL. The germline V and J ends were trimmed by 4 bases and 0 bases, with 17 bases remaining between them. CDR3 region: CASSLRGGTESTDTQYF. CDR3 coding DNA: TGCGCCAGCAGCCTTAGGGGCGGGACAGAGAGCACAGATACGCAGTATTTT.

Only a few counts were recorded for this clonotype. The chain uses TRBV19 and TRBJ2-7, with a possible D match to TRBD1 (6 bases). Per the germline V gene, CDR1 is LNHDA and CDR2 is SQIVND (reference sequence). The CDR3 is 15 amino acids. Trimming left V 5 bases short and J 6 bases short, with 20 bases between. The CDR3 region has the DNA TGTGCCAGTAGTCTAACAACAAACAGGGCCTCCGAGCAGTACTTC. This gives the protein CASSLTTNRASEQYF.

This clonotype has more than one count but fewer than ten. This chain joins TRBV7-9 and TRBJ2-7; unclear D gene. The CDR3 has 14 residues. From germline, CDR1 is SEHNR and CDR2 FQNEAQ (reference sequence). V gave up 3 bases and J gave up 2 bases, with 11 bases separating them. The CDR3 reads CASSFRAGPYEQYF. In DNA form, the CDR3 reads TGTGCCAGCAGCTTTCGGGCAGGTCCCTACGAGCAGTACTTC.

V and J are TRBV7-2 and TRBJ2-5; no definite D call. The CDR3 totals 15 residues. Per germline, CDR1 SGHTA and CDR2 FQGNSA. Trimming took 5 bases from V and 11 from J, leaving 24 bases between them. The CDR3 DNA reads TGTGCCAGCAGCCAGTTAGGGTCTTTAGAGTATGGGCAGTACTTC. Translation: CASSQLGSLEYGQYF.

The chain recombines TRBV20-1 with TRBJ1-1; D may be TRBD1 (5 bases). Trimming stripped 6 bases from V and 10 bases from J, with 24 bases between. The CDR3 is 14 residues long. CDR1 and CDR2 from the germline V gene are DFQATT and SNEGSKA (reference sequence). As DNA, the CDR3 is TGCAGTGCCCTATTTCGGACAAGGGAAGAGGGAGCTTTCTTT. Translated: CSALFRTREEGAFF.

Only one count was recorded for this clonotype. The chain is built from TRBV4-1 and TRBJ2-6; 8 nucleotides line up with TRBD2. Trimming cost V 1 base and J 3 bases; bases outside gene matches: 8. The CDR3 spans 18 residues. Germline V gene sequence: CDR1 MGHRA, CDR2 YSYEKL. CDR3 sequence reads: CASSQGRQRGSGANVLTF. CDR3 nucleotide sequence: TGCGCCAGCAGCCAAGGAAGGCAGCGGGGGAGTGGGGCCAACGTCCTGACTTTC.

This clonotype was counted many times. CDR3 coding DNA: TGCAGCGTTGAACTACAGGGGGTCCACGAGCAGTACTTC. It codes for CSVELQGVHEQYF. This chain connects TRBV29-1 to TRBJ2-7, with TRBD1 identical over 8 bases. From germline, CDR1 is SQVTM and CDR2 ANQGSEA. The CDR3 contains 13 residues. J lost 5 bases, V lost 2 bases, and 5 bases had no gene match.

CDR3 DNA: TGTGCCAGCAGGCCTAGCGGCACCTCCTACGAGCAGTACTTC. Amino acids: CASRPSGTSYEQYF. V and J are TRBV28 and TRBJ2-7; 7 bases fit TRBD2. Germline V lookup: CDR1 MDHEN, CDR2 SYDVKM. The length of the CDR3 is 14 residues. The trim removed 6 bases at V and 0 bases at J, leaving 5 bases unmatched.

This sequence joins TRBV20-1 and TRBJ1-2; no clear D gene. This CDR3 region has 14 residues. CDR1 DFQATT and CDR2 SNEGSKA come from the germline V gene (reference sequence). V lost 0 bases, J lost 6 bases, and 14 bases lay in between. CDR3 nucleotides: TGCAGTGCTAGAGATGGTCGCGTATCGGATGGCTACACCTTC. Residues: CSARDGRVSDGYTF.

V gene TRBV7-9 combines with J gene TRBJ2-5; TRBD1 agrees at 8 bases. Losses at the gene ends were 5 bases for V and 4 bases for J; bases not matched to a gene: 9. Looked up from germline, CDR1 is SEHNR and CDR2 is FQNEAQ (reference sequence). This CDR3 is built from 15 residues. The CDR3 nucleotides read TGTGCCAGCAGCAAGGGACAGGACGGGGGAGAGACCCAGTACTTC. Translating gives CASSKGQDGGETQYF.

This clonotype was seen only once. The rearrangement links TRBV10-2 to TRBJ2-5, with D maybe TRBD1 (6 bases). V was trimmed by 6 bases and J by 3 bases, leaving 11 bases between them. The CDR3 has 13 residues. Germline CDR1 reads WSHSY; CDR2 reads SAAADI. CDR3 region: CASRERGKETQYF. The CDR3, as DNA: TGCGCCAGCAGGGAAAGGGGGAAAGAGACCCAGTACTTC.

This clonotype was detected only once. The chain employs TRBV5-1 and TRBJ2-2; D might be TRBD2 (5 bases). This CDR3 contains 15 residues. V lost 0 bases and J 5 bases, leaving 11 bases between the germline ends. Germline CDR1 is SGHRS and CDR2 is YFSETQ. The CDR3 here is CASSLDSSGTGELFF. The CDR3 DNA follows: TGCGCCAGCAGCTTGGACAGTTCGGGGACCGGGGAGCTGTTTTTT.

At least ten counts were recorded for this clonotype. V is TRBV15 and J is TRBJ2-1; tentative D call: TRBD2 (5 bases). Trimming removed 4 bases at V and 0 bases at J, with 10 bases between. CDR1 LNHNV and CDR2 YYDKDF come from the germline V gene (reference sequence). The length of the CDR3 is 15 residues. In DNA form, the CDR3 reads TGTGCCACCAGCATTGAGCGGATCTCCTACAATGAGCAGTTCTTC. This sequence encodes CATSIERISYNEQFF.

This sequence joins TRBV28 and TRBJ2-4; D could derive from TRBD1 or TRBD2 (5 bases each). CDR3 length equals 15 residues. V dropped 4 bases and J dropped 0 bases, with 10 bases sitting between them. In germline, CDR1 is MDHEN, CDR2 SYDVKM. As DNA, the CDR3 is TGTGCCAGCAGTTCCGGGACCATAGCCAAAAACATTCAGTACTTC. Translation gives CASSSGTIAKNIQYF.

The sample holds one count of this clonotype. The chain combines TRBV19 with TRBJ2-1; D remains unclear. V was cut by 2 bases and J by 5 bases, with 10 bases left in between. The V gene's germline CDR1 is LNHDA and CDR2 SQIVND (reference sequence). This CDR3 is 14 amino acids long. Here the CDR3 reads CASSIRGPNNEQFF. In DNA, the CDR3 is TGTGCCAGTAGTATACGCGGACCCAACAATGAGCAGTTCTTC.

V and J are TRBV3-1 and TRBJ2-7; 8 bases are a match to TRBD1. This CDR3 comprises 17 residues. Germline V gives CDR1 LGHDT, CDR2 YNNKEL (reference sequence). V shed 1 base and J 0 bases; nucleotides not matched to a gene: 8. CDR3 nucleotides: TGTGCCAGCAGCCAAGGGCACGGGACAGGTCTCTCCTACGAGCAGTACTTC. Its translation: CASSQGHGTGLSYEQYF.

Only a few counts were recorded for this clonotype. The J gene is TRBJ2-7, the V gene TRBV28; TRBD2 aligns across 8 bases. Trimming took 6 bases from V and 2 from J; bases not matched to a gene: 9. CDR3 length: 15 amino acids. Germline V lookup: CDR1 MDHEN, CDR2 SYDVKM. CDR3 amino acids: CASSPAGVGAYEQYF. Written as DNA, the CDR3 is TGTGCCAGCAGCCCAGCGGGAGTGGGGGCCTACGAGCAGTACTTC.

The V call is TRBV11-2, the J call TRBJ2-7; possibly TRBD1 or TRBD2 for D (6 bases each). The CDR3 length is 16 residues. V lost 6 bases and J lost 2, with 20 bases in between. Germline lookup yields CDR1 SGHAT and CDR2 FQNNGV. The CDR3 bases are TGTGCCAGCAGTAGGGGGACGGGAGCTCTTCCCTACGAGCAGTACTTC. This translates into CASSRGTGALPYEQYF.

Points on this clonotype: The junction departs from the called germline gene at one end, perhaps through a read error. The chain is built from TRBV2 and TRBJ2-7, with 8 positions matching TRBD2. The last part of the DNA fits TRBJ2-5 better; the J call may be wrong. The CDR3 loop spans 14 amino acids. Germline loops: CDR1 SNHLY, CDR2 FYNNEI. This CDR3 reads CASSEEVAGETQYF. Here the CDR3 DNA reads TGTGCCAGCAGCGAAGAGGTAGCGGGGGAGACCCAGTACTTC.

This clonotype was detected only a few times. The genes are TRBV7-6 and TRBJ2-7; 8 nucleotides match TRBD2. The CDR3 has 16 amino acids. Looked up from germline, CDR1 is SGHVS and CDR2 is FNYEAQ. V gave up 1 base and J gave up 0 bases; unmatched junction bases: 5. The CDR3 DNA reads as TGTGCCAGCAGCTTAGAGTTGACTAGCGTCTCCTACGAGCAGTACTTC. Protein product: CASSLELTSVSYEQYF.

The chain recombines TRBV7-9 with TRBJ1-2; TRBD1 matches at 7 bases. The CDR3 has 15 residues. V gave up 3 bases and J gave up 2 bases; unmatched junction bases: 6. The germline gives CDR1 SEHNR, CDR2 FQNEAQ (reference sequence). The DNA for the CDR3 is TGTGCCAGCAGCTTTAGCTTGGACAGGAACTATGGCTACACCTTC. It encodes CASSFSLDRNYGYTF.

In this sample, this clonotype turned up a few times. The chain recombines TRBV30 with TRBJ2-3; no reliable D call. Between the trimmed V and J ends, which lost 4 bases and 2 bases, there was a span of 4 bases. Germline V gene sequence: CDR1 GTSNPN, CDR2 SVGIG (reference sequence). The CDR3 length is 11 residues. DNA for the CDR3: TGTGCCTGGACTTCCACAGATACGCAGTATTTT. This sequence encodes CAWTSTDTQYF.

A few counts support this clonotype. The genes are TRBV18 and TRBJ2-5, with D maybe TRBD2 (5 bases). Per germline, CDR1 KGHSH and CDR2 LQKENI. The V end lost 6 bases, the J end lost 2 bases, and 10 bases lay between the germline ends. This CDR3 is built from 13 residues. CDR3 sequence (DNA): TGTGCCAGCTCGCCCGAGCGGCAAGAGACCCAGTACTTC. The encoded protein is CASSPERQETQYF. Full variable domain (remainder filled in from reference TRBV18 and TRBJ2-5): NAGVMQNPRHLVRRRGQEARLRCSPMKGHSHVYWYRQLPEEGLKFMVYLQKENIIDESGMPKERFSAEFPKEGPSILRIQQVVRGDSAAYFCASSPERQETQYFGPGTRLLVL.

The chain carries TRBV2 and TRBJ2-3, with D perhaps TRBD1 or TRBD2 (5 bases each). V lost 8 bases and J 4 bases, leaving 16 bases between the germline ends. This CDR3 contains 14 residues. The germline V gene has CDR1 SNHLY and CDR2 FYNNEI. The CDR3 DNA is TGTGCCAGCCATCGGGGCCGAAGCGCAGATACGCAGTATTTT. As protein: CASHRGRSADTQYF.

Regarding this clonotype: A read error may account for a junction end that differs from germline. This chain uses TRBV7-8 with TRBJ2-3; D possibly corresponds to TRBD2 (5 bases). The CDR3 contains 14 residues. The germline CDR1 and CDR2 sequences are SGHVS and FQNEAQ. The CDR3 loop reads CACSLGEFTDTQYF. In DNA, the CDR3 is TGTGCCTGCAGCCTGGGAGAATTCACAGATACGCAGTATTTT.

This clonotype was detected a few times. The rearrangement uses TRBV20-1 and TRBJ1-5; D possibly corresponds to TRBD1 (5 bases). V shed 1 base and J shed 2 bases, with 9 bases lying between them. Germline loops: CDR1 DFQATT, CDR2 SNEGSKA (reference sequence). The CDR3 extends over 14 amino acids. The CDR3 reads CSARVGGGNQPQHF. The DNA of the CDR3 is TGCAGTGCTAGAGTCGGGGGAGGCAATCAGCCCCAGCATTTT.